Sequencing of this T cell receptor (delta chain) was carried out in a study of gamma-delta chains in newborns, infants, children. Looking at the study overall: Microbial exposure reportedly drives polyclonal innate γδ T cell expansion after birth.

TCRdb reanalysed the reads via CATT. The table shows about 3,800 delta-chain clones, with 1.9% occurring only once. Germline CDR1 GEAIGNYY, CDR2 EKD. The V gene lost 1 base and the J gene lost 0 bases, with 5 bases spanning the gap. The CDR3 has 13 amino acids. The sequence was obtained from a child who was a newborn, infant or young child, either healthy, febrile or measles-vaccinated (not recorded which). Sample: blood. This chain joins TRDV2 and TRDJ1; tentatively, D is TRDD3 (5 bases). CDR3 coding DNA: TGTGCCTGTGACACTGGGGACACCGATAAACTCATCTTT. Protein: CACDTGDTDKLIF.